A single sample gave rise to the 13 T cell receptor beta chains below, sequenced in a study of PD-1 blockade in classical Hodgkin lymphoma. Specified time point: cycle 4 day 1 (C4D1), after less than seven weeks of nivolumab. Relapse after autologous stem cell transplantation occurred in every patient, and brentuximab vedotin exposure varied. This table comes from immunoSEQ multiplex PCR, and its TCRdb copy is limited to in-frame clones, with some not included. The sample includes about 52,000 clones, roughly 86% of them seen just once. The material sequenced was peripheral blood mononuclear cells (PBMCs), taken before the fourth cycle of nivolumab. The receptors come from a human donor with classical Hodgkin lymphoma.

The chain employs TRBV6-5 and TRBJ2-3, with D possibly being TRBD2 (6 bases). V lost 5 bases, J lost 2 bases, and 8 bases lay in between. The CDR3 loop spans 13 amino acids. The germline gives CDR1 MNHEY, CDR2 SVGAGI. Written as DNA, the CDR3 is TGTGCCAGCAGTCAGGGACTCACAGATACGCAGTATTTT. Amino acid sequence: CASSQGLTDTQYF.

The genes are TRBV19 and TRBJ2-6; TRBD1 matches 10 bases. V lost 3 bases, J lost 0 bases, and 8 bases stayed unmatched. The CDR3 contains 19 residues. CDR1 is LNHDA and CDR2 is SQIVND in the germline V gene (reference sequence). The CDR3 is CASSIRSRTGGSGANVLTF. The CDR3 DNA reads as TGTGCCAGTAGTATCCGGTCCCGGACAGGGGGCTCTGGGGCCAACGTCCTGACTTTC.

In DNA form, the CDR3 reads TGCAGCGTTGAAGAGGGGAATGAGCAGTTCTTC. This encodes CSVEEGNEQFF. The chain has TRBV29-1 and TRBJ2-1, with D unresolved. The germline CDR1 and CDR2 sequences are SQVTM and ANQGSEA. With 0 bases removed from V and 7 bases from J, the gap between germline ends came to 4 bases. This CDR3 contains 11 residues.

The chain couples TRBV5-1 to TRBJ1-1; 7 bases map to TRBD1. In germline, CDR1 is SGHRS, CDR2 YFSETQ. The CDR3 runs 15 residues. Germline trimming cut 4 bases from V and 1 base from J; bases unmatched to any gene: 7. Written as DNA, the CDR3 is TGCGCCAGCAGCATTATGACAGGGAAGAACACTGAAGCTTTCTTT. This translates into CASSIMTGKNTEAFF.

The chain couples TRBV5-1 to TRBJ1-2; 9 positions agree with TRBD1. Germline V lookup: CDR1 SGHRS, CDR2 YFSETQ. With V trimmed by 2 bases and J by 6 bases, 8 bases remained unmatched. The CDR3 spans 15 residues. The CDR3 protein is CASSFNKGTGHGYTF. The CDR3 bases are TGCGCCAGCAGCTTCAATAAGGGGACAGGGCATGGCTACACCTTC.

This clone has more than one count but fewer than ten. V and J are TRBV9 and TRBJ2-3; TRBD2 aligns across 8 bases. The CDR3 contains 18 residues. The germline V gene encodes CDR1 SGDLS and CDR2 YYNGEE. Unmatched junction bases numbered 11, after V lost 2 bases and J lost 0 bases. The DNA of the CDR3 is TGTGCCAGCAGCGTCGGAGGTAGCGGGGTTACTAGCACAGATACGCAGTATTTT. Translated: CASSVGGSGVTSTDTQYF.

In DNA, the CDR3 is TGTGCCACCAGCAGAGAACGGTTGGCGGGGGGGAACACCGGGGAGCTGTTTTTT. It translates to CATSRERLAGGNTGELFF. This chain links TRBV15 with TRBJ2-2, with 8 bases matching TRBD2. From germline, CDR1 is LNHNV and CDR2 YYDKDF (reference sequence). The CDR3 contains 18 residues. Trimming took 0 bases from V and 1 from J; bases not matched to a gene: 7.

The chain combines TRBV6-1 with TRBJ2-7; 11 bases agree with TRBD2. After removal of 4 bases from V and 8 bases from J, the junction contained 7 bases not matched to a gene. Looked up from germline, CDR1 is MNHNS and CDR2 is SASEGT. The CDR3 loop spans 14 amino acids. The CDR3 sequence is CASSGLAGKGKQYF. The DNA of the CDR3 is TGTGCCAGCAGTGGACTAGCGGGAAAGGGCAAGCAGTACTTC.

The chain is built from TRBV5-1 and TRBJ1-1, with 8 bases that match TRBD1. The CDR3 is 13 amino acids. J gave up 5 bases and V 3 bases, and 3 bases lay outside the gene matches. Germline V gives CDR1 SGHRS, CDR2 YFSETQ. The CDR3 coding sequence is TGCGCCAGCAGCTCCCACAGGGGGACTGAAGCTTTCTTT. It translates to CASSSHRGTEAFF.

The J gene is TRBJ1-2, the V gene TRBV27, with 7 bases matching TRBD1. The trim removed 2 bases at V and 2 bases at J, leaving 5 bases unmatched. The V gene's germline CDR1 is MNHEY and CDR2 SMNVEV (reference sequence). The CDR3 runs 15 residues. The chain's CDR3 is CASSLEGAINYGYTF. The CDR3 DNA sequence: TGTGCCAGCAGTTTAGAGGGGGCCATAAACTATGGCTACACCTTC.

The chain links TRBV28 to TRBJ1-2; D not certain. The CDR3 consists of 15 residues. The germline V and J ends were trimmed by 3 bases and 8 bases, with 19 bases remaining between them. Per germline, CDR1 MDHEN and CDR2 SYDVKM. This CDR3 is CASSFRGPPPRGYTF. For the CDR3, the DNA is TGTGCCAGCAGTTTCCGGGGTCCACCCCCGCGAGGCTACACCTTC.

This chain uses TRBV9 with TRBJ1-4; D gene ambiguous. CDR3 length: 15 residues. V was cut by 4 bases and J by 0 bases, with 10 bases left in between. In germline, CDR1 is SGDLS, CDR2 YYNGEE. CDR3 nucleotide sequence: TGTGCCAGCAGCCCTACAGTCGCAACTAATGAAAAACTGTTTTTT. Residues: CASSPTVATNEKLFF.

CDR3 nucleotide sequence: TGTGCCAGCAGCTTAGTTACCGGGACTGGAAACACCATATATTTT. It yields the protein CASSLVTGTGNTIYF. V gene TRBV7-9 combines with J gene TRBJ1-3; D remains ambiguous. Germline V gene lookup returns CDR1 SEHNR and CDR2 FQNEAQ (reference sequence). The V gene lost 1 base and the J gene lost 2 bases, with 9 bases spanning the gap. The CDR3 loop spans 15 amino acids.